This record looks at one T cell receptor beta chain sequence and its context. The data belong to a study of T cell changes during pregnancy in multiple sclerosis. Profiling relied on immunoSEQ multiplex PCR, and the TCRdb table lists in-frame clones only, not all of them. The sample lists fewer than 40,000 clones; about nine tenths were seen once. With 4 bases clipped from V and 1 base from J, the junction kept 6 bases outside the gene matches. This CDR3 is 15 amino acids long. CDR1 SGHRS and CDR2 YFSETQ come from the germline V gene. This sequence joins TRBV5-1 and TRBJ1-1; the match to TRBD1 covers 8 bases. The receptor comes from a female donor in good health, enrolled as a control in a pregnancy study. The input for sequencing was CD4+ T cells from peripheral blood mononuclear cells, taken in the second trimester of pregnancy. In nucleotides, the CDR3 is TGCGCCAGCAGCCCTCCACAGGGGGGGAACACTGAAGCTTTCTTT. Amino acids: CASSPPQGGNTEAFF. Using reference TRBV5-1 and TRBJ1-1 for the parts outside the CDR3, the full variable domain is KAGVTQTPRYLIKTRGQQVTLSCSPISGHRSVSWYQQTPGQGLQFLFEYFSETQRNKGNFPGRFSGRQFSNSRSEMNVSTLELGDSALYLCASSPPQGGNTEAFFGQGTRLTVV.